This TCR beta chain was observed in a study of T cell responses to AZD1222 COVID-19 vaccine. General observations from the study: Clonal diversity was possibly underestimated, and white British individuals and females predominated among donors.

As regards this clone: Its antigen is unidentified.

Germline V gene sequence: CDR1 SNHLY, CDR2 FYNNEI. After removal of 4 bases from V and 4 bases from J, the junction contained 3 bases not matched to a gene. The CDR3 is made up of 14 amino acids. The assay was immunoSEQ multiplex PCR, and TCRdb's table has in-frame clones only and misses some. This repertoire shows tens of thousands of clones, 60% to 80% found once; its top ten account for over 20%. This sequence joins TRBV2 and TRBJ2-3; 9 bases are a match to TRBD1. The TCR originated in an adult in good health. This specimen consisted of peripheral blood, obtained on day 0 of AZD1222 vaccination. The chain's CDR3 is CASSGQGEADTQYF. In nucleotides, the CDR3 is TGTGCCAGCAGTGGACAGGGGGAAGCAGATACGCAGTATTTT.